The next 24 T cell receptor beta chains were all read from a single sample in a study of cytomegalovirus exposure and HLA in healthy donors. Profiled with immunoSEQ multiplex PCR; TCRdb holds only in-frame clones, not every one. The table has about 75,000 clones, around 85% seen once. Specimen: PBMCs. The receptors come from a man between 25 and 39 years old in good health and CMV-seronegative.

This chain uses TRBV6-1 with TRBJ1-1, with D perhaps TRBD1 (5 bases). V was pared by 0 bases and J by 3 bases, with 14 bases between. CDR1 is MNHNS, CDR2 SASEGT, per germline. CDR3 length: 16 amino acids. DNA of the CDR3: TGTGCCAGCAGTGAAGCGAGGGGCTGGAGGGACACTGAAGCTTTCTTT. Its protein product is CASSEARGWRDTEAFF.

V usage is TRBV27 and J usage is TRBJ2-7, with a tentative D call TRBD1 (5 bases). V was trimmed by 2 bases and J by 5 bases, leaving 13 bases between them. Germline-derived CDR1 and CDR2 are MNHEY and SMNVEV (reference sequence). The CDR3 totals 14 residues. The CDR3 region is CASSLRGSNDEQYF. CDR3 coding DNA: TGTGCCAGCAGTTTAAGGGGAAGTAATGACGAGCAGTACTTC.

This clone was detected once. The rearrangement joins TRBV7-2 to TRBJ2-7; TRBD2 agrees at 9 bases. Losses at the gene ends were 1 base for V and 5 bases for J; bases not matched to a gene: 9. The CDR3 runs to 16 residues. Germline lookup yields CDR1 SGHTA and CDR2 FQGNSA. The CDR3: CASSLGLAGLLNEQYF. The CDR3 DNA sequence: TGTGCCAGCAGCTTAGGGCTAGCGGGACTTCTAAACGAGCAGTACTTC. The variable domain in full, completed from reference TRBV7-2 and TRBJ2-7, reads GAGVSQSPSNKVTEKGKDVELRCDPISGHTALYWYRQSLGQGLEFLIYFQGNSAPDKSGLPSDRFSAERTGGSVSTLTIQRTQQEDSAVYLCASSLGLAGLLNEQYFGPGTRLTVT.

The chain has TRBV28 and TRBJ1-5; D unclear. The CDR3 spans 15 residues. Germline V lookup: CDR1 MDHEN, CDR2 SYDVKM. Trimming stripped 2 bases from V and 3 bases from J, with 11 bases between. This CDR3 is CASSLMNSVNQPQHF. As DNA, the CDR3 is TGTGCCAGCAGTTTAATGAACAGTGTCAATCAGCCCCAGCATTTT.

This sequence joins TRBV6-5 and TRBJ1-5; D remains unclear. V was clipped by 8 bases and J by 6 bases, with 2 bases between them. This CDR3 has 9 amino acids. CDR1 and CDR2 (germline): MNHEY, SVGAGI. The CDR3 is CASRQPQHF. CDR3 in DNA: TGTGCCAGCCGTCAGCCCCAGCATTTT.

V and J are TRBV10-3 and TRBJ2-3, with TRBD2 matching 11 bases. CDR3 size: 16 residues. Per germline, CDR1 ENHRY and CDR2 SYGVKD. V lost 7 bases and J lost 3; bases outside the gene matches: 9. CDR3 sequence (DNA): TGTGCCATCAAAGCGACTAGCGGGGCATTTACAGATACGCAGTATTTT. This gives the protein CAIKATSGAFTDTQYF.

V is TRBV5-1 and J is TRBJ2-3; D gene ambiguous. The germline V and J ends were trimmed by 1 base and 2 bases, with 8 bases remaining between them. The CDR3 runs 14 residues. Germline V gene data show CDR1 as SGHRS and CDR2 as YFSETQ. The CDR3 DNA follows: TGCGCCAGCAGCTTGTTACTCCTCACAGATACGCAGTATTTT. As protein: CASSLLLLTDTQYF.

The CDR3 nucleotides are TGTGCCAGCAGCCACCCTTCGGACAGTTACACCGGGGAGCTGTTTTTT. Its protein is CASSHPSDSYTGELFF. The V and J genes are TRBV5-4 and TRBJ2-2, with D tentatively TRBD1 (6 bases). V was trimmed by 4 bases and J by 3 bases, leaving 16 bases between them. Germline V gene data show CDR1 as SGHNT and CDR2 as YYREEE (reference sequence). This CDR3 spans 16 amino acids. The full variable domain, rest sourced from reference TRBV5-4 and TRBJ2-2, is ETGVTQSPTHLIKTRGQQVTLRCSSQSGHNTVSWYQQALGQGPQFIFQYYREEENGRGNFPPRFSGLQFPNYSSELNVNALELDDSALYLCASSHPSDSYTGELFFGEGSRLTVL.

CDR3: CASTLLGRGRPNSPLHF. The CDR3 nucleotides read TGTGCCAGCACCCTTTTAGGTCGAGGGAGGCCTAATTCACCCCTCCACTTT. This rearrangement joins TRBV7-2 to TRBJ1-6; D gene uncertain. Per germline, CDR1 SGHTA and CDR2 FQGNSA. Trimming took 7 bases from V and 6 from J, leaving 22 bases between them. CDR3 length: 17 residues.

V is TRBV30 and J is TRBJ2-3; D not certain. Germline V gene lookup returns CDR1 GTSNPN and CDR2 SVGIG (reference sequence). The CDR3 contains 12 residues. Trimming shortened V by 0 bases and J by 3 bases, and 4 bases separated the two germline ends. Written as DNA, the CDR3 is TGTGCCTGGAGTGTACTAACAGATACGCAGTATTTT. It specifies CAWSVLTDTQYF.

The chain joins TRBV10-3 to TRBJ2-3; 9 bases line up with TRBD1. Germline values: CDR1 ENHRY, CDR2 SYGVKD. Trimming removed 6 bases from V and 4 bases from J; junction bases left unmatched: 8. This CDR3 is built from 15 residues. CDR3 amino acids: CAISGPGQGADTQYF. CDR3 DNA: TGTGCCATCAGCGGGCCGGGACAGGGTGCAGATACGCAGTATTTT.

CDR3 nucleotide sequence: TGTGCCGCAAAAAGGAAGAGGCGGGGAGCTGAAGCTTTCTTT. Its protein product is CAAKRKRRGAEAFF. The chain links TRBV6-6 to TRBJ1-1; D unclear. V was cut by 11 bases and J by 6 bases, with 22 bases left in between. Germline CDR1 and CDR2: MNHNY and SVGAGI (reference sequence). The CDR3 extends over 14 amino acids.

The J gene is TRBJ2-5, the V gene TRBV5-1, with 11 bases fitting TRBD1. CDR1 and CDR2 from the germline V gene are SGHRS and YFSETQ. V shed 5 bases and J 6 bases; nucleotides not matched to a gene: 12. This CDR3 has 16 amino acids. CDR3 residues: CASRRSGTGGRQTQYF. Written as DNA, the CDR3 is TGCGCCAGCAGGCGCTCCGGGACAGGGGGTCGGCAGACCCAGTACTTC.

The CDR3 region has the DNA TGTGCCAGCAGTTCGGACAGGGAGGTGAGCTACACCTTC. Translating it yields CASSSDREVSYTF. The genes are TRBV5-6 and TRBJ1-2; 8 positions agree with TRBD1. The CDR3 is 13 amino acids. Trimming took 5 bases from V and 9 from J; bases not matched to a gene: 9. CDR1 SGHDT and CDR2 YYEEEE come from the germline V gene.

J is TRBJ1-2 and V is TRBV30, with unresolved D. The germline V gene encodes CDR1 GTSNPN and CDR2 SVGIG (reference sequence). V shed 0 bases and J shed 6 bases, with 14 bases lying between them. This CDR3 comprises 14 residues. CDR3 nucleotides: TGTGCCTGGAGTGTAACTAGGGTTGCCCATGGCTACACCTTC. It codes for CAWSVTRVAHGYTF. Using reference TRBV30 and TRBJ1-2 for the parts outside the CDR3, the full variable domain is SQTIHQWPATLVQPVGSPLSLECTVEGTSNPNLYWYRQAAGRGLQLLFYSVGIGQISSEVPQNLSASRPQDRQFILSSKKLLLSDSGFYLCAWSVTRVAHGYTFGSGTRLTVV.

This rearrangement joins TRBV27 to TRBJ2-3; 11 nucleotides line up with TRBD1. V lost 5 bases to trimming and J lost 3 bases; unmatched junction nucleotides: 10. Germline assignment: CDR1 MNHEY and CDR2 SMNVEV (reference sequence). CDR3 length equals 17 residues. This CDR3 reads CASSLTRTGGWTDTQYF. The DNA for the CDR3 is TGTGCCAGCAGTCTTACCCGGACAGGGGGCTGGACAGATACGCAGTATTTT.

This clone was detected ten times or more. This specimen includes other DNA sequences encoding the same CDR3. The J gene is TRBJ2-3, the V gene TRBV6-4, with 8 bases that match TRBD2. V lost 0 bases, J lost 0 bases, and 2 bases stayed unmatched. CDR1 is MRHNA, CDR2 SNTAGT, per germline. The CDR3 runs 16 residues. CDR3 DNA: TGTGCCAGCAGTGACTCCGCGGGGGGCAGCACAGATACGCAGTATTTT. This translates into CASSDSAGGSTDTQYF.

The V and J genes are TRBV5-1 and TRBJ1-6; the match to TRBD1 covers 7 bases. The CDR3 totals 15 residues. Germline-derived CDR1 and CDR2 are SGHRS and YFSETQ. V gave up 1 base and J gave up 7 bases; unmatched junction bases: 5. CDR3 region: CASSLSDRENSPLHF. In DNA, the CDR3 is TGCGCCAGCAGCTTGTCCGACAGGGAGAATTCACCCCTCCACTTT.

This chain connects TRBV7-8 to TRBJ2-1, with D possibly TRBD2 on 5 matching bases. With 1 base removed from V and 0 bases from J, the gap between germline ends came to 13 bases. The CDR3 extends over 17 amino acids. CDR1 SGHVS and CDR2 FQNEAQ come from the germline V gene. The CDR3 protein is CASSLGGYDSSYNEQFF. The CDR3 DNA sequence: TGTGCCAGCAGCTTAGGCGGGTATGATAGCTCCTACAATGAGCAGTTCTTC.

This clone was found a few times. The J gene is TRBJ1-1, the V gene TRBV5-1; D unresolved. The germline CDR1 and CDR2 sequences are SGHRS and YFSETQ. V shed 0 bases and J shed 8 bases, with 11 bases lying between them. This CDR3 spans 13 amino acids. CDR3 in DNA: TGCGCCAGCAGCTTGGGTTTTGGCAGAGAAGCTTTCTTT. Translating gives CASSLGFGREAFF.

This chain links TRBV19 with TRBJ1-5; D might be TRBD1 (5 bases). The CDR3 extends over 15 amino acids. V lost 3 bases and J 1 base, leaving 10 bases between the germline ends. Germline CDR1 and CDR2: LNHDA and SQIVND (reference sequence). CDR3 sequence: CASSMGRASNQPQHF. The DNA of the CDR3 is TGTGCCAGTAGTATGGGCAGGGCCAGCAATCAGCCCCAGCATTTT.

This clone was detected once. The chain joins TRBV9 to TRBJ2-2, with TRBD2 matching 16 bases. The junction had 1 base not matched to a gene; V was cut back by 2 bases and J by 3 bases. The CDR3 runs 17 residues. Germline CDR1 and CDR2: SGDLS and YYNGEE. CDR3 sequence reads: CASSVGLAGGDTGELFF. The CDR3 DNA reads TGTGCCAGCAGCGTGGGACTAGCGGGAGGGGACACCGGGGAGCTGTTTTTT.

J is TRBJ2-3 and V is TRBV13; 9 bases align to TRBD2. The germline V gene encodes CDR1 PRHDT and CDR2 FYEKMQ (reference sequence). The CDR3 runs to 16 residues. V gave up 6 bases and J gave up 4 bases; unmatched junction bases: 11. The CDR3 protein is CASRRGGAGVADTQYF. The CDR3, as DNA: TGTGCCAGCAGGCGGGGGGGAGCGGGAGTAGCAGATACGCAGTATTTT.

CDR3 nucleotide sequence: TGTGCTAGTGGTTGGTGGGGCGGGGAGGGGGAGACCCAGTACTTC. Protein: CASGWWGGEGETQYF. V is TRBV12-5 and J is TRBJ2-5; 7 nucleotides match TRBD2. After removal of 4 bases from V and 5 bases from J, the junction contained 10 bases not matched to a gene. This CDR3 is 15 amino acids long. Germline V gene data show CDR1 as LGHNT and CDR2 as FRNRAP.